The present T cell receptor (beta chain) was sequenced within a study of T-cell reconstitution after alpha-beta-depleted transplantation in children. Using unique molecular identifiers, the investigators prepared the TCRbeta library. MiXCR, run by TCRdb on the PCR reads, gives a single entry per CDR3 protein. In the table there are about 600,000 distinct CDR3 sequences, under 15% of which are singletons. The clonotype originates from a male patient between 5 and 17 years old who had a stem cell transplant for acute myeloid leukemia, so the T cells may come from the graft donor. Sequencing used PBMCs, mostly from graft donor cells, obtained 360 days after TCRalphabeta/CD19-depleted stem cell transplant.

The CDR3 loop is CASRLRGPYNEQFF. CDR3 DNA sequence: TGTGCCAGCAGGCTCAGGGGGCCCTACAATGAGCAGTTCTTC. The genes are TRBV28 and TRBJ2-1; 8 bases are a match to TRBD1. V dropped 6 bases and J dropped 2; count of bases not matched to a gene: 3. CDR1 is MDHEN and CDR2 is SYDVKM in the germline V gene. This CDR3 region has 14 residues.